These 3 T cell receptor beta chains originate from one sample sequenced in a study of cytomegalovirus exposure and HLA in healthy donors. It was with 60 Vbeta and 13 Jbeta primers that the PCR ran. Sequencing was performed with immunoSEQ multiplex PCR; in TCRdb, only in-frame clones are kept and a portion is missing. There are 150,000 or so clones in the sample; approximately 84% occur only once, and about 1.5% lies in the top ten. Input material: PBMCs. The receptors here all came from a man between 45 and 60 years old in good health and CMV-seropositive.

This chain uses TRBV7-9 with TRBJ1-4; TRBD1 aligns across 8 bases. CDR1 and CDR2 (germline): SEHNR, FQNEAQ (reference sequence). V gave up 5 bases and J gave up 7 bases; unmatched junction bases: 6. This CDR3 has 14 residues. The CDR3 nucleotides are TGTGCCAGCAGCCCATCAACAGGGGGTGAAAAACTGTTTTTT. Protein sequence: CASSPSTGGEKLFF.

This clone was seen a few times. The junction differs from germline at one of its ends, possibly a read error. This chain links TRBV7-7 with TRBJ1-2, with D unresolved. The germline CDR1 and CDR2 sequences are SSHAT and FNYEAQ (reference sequence). This CDR3 is 13 amino acids long. As DNA, the CDR3 is TGTGCTAGCAGCGCAGCGTTTAACTATGGCTACACCTTC. It encodes CASSAAFNYGYTF.

The rearrangement uses TRBV4-1 and TRBJ1-6, with D possibly TRBD1 on 6 matching bases. Germline V gene sequence: CDR1 MGHRA, CDR2 YSYEKL. V lost 4 bases and J lost 3, with 13 bases in between. The CDR3 extends over 16 amino acids. Written as DNA, the CDR3 is TGCGCCAGCAGCCCGGGGGGGCAGCACTATAATTCACCCCTCCACTTT. It yields the protein CASSPGGQHYNSPLHF.